A single sample gave rise to the 22 T cell receptor beta chains below, sequenced in a study of long-term antiretroviral therapy in people with HIV. Runs used v3.0 of the immunoSEQ assay and were done at survey level. TCRdb keeps only in-frame clones here, not all; method: immunoSEQ multiplex PCR. The repertoire has roughly 19,000 clones, approximately 77% of them found once; the top ten carry around 11%. Sequenced material: unsorted PBMCs, taken 2.4 years after starting antiretroviral therapy. All receptors derive from a man aged 35-49 years with HIV.

The V and J genes are TRBV9 and TRBJ1-2; unclear D gene. Trimming took 7 bases from V and 4 from J, leaving 11 bases between them. The V gene's germline CDR1 is SGDLS and CDR2 YYNGEE. The CDR3 has 12 amino acids. The CDR3 loop is CASYWPGYGYTF. CDR3 bases: TGTGCCAGCTACTGGCCGGGCTATGGCTACACCTTC.

The count of this clone is one. CDR3 coding DNA: TGTGCCAGCAGCTTAGTACGGGCAGGGTCTGGCGAGCAGTACTTC. Protein sequence: CASSLVRAGSGEQYF. J is TRBJ2-7 and V is TRBV7-8, with D perhaps matching TRBD1 (5 bases). CDR1 and CDR2 (germline): SGHVS, FQNEAQ. This CDR3 contains 15 residues. Trimming pared 1 base from V and 6 bases from J, leaving 16 bases between.

The rearrangement joins TRBV5-5 to TRBJ2-6; the D gene is possibly TRBD1 (5 bases). CDR3 length: 16 amino acids. V was trimmed by 4 bases and J by 0 bases, leaving 11 bases between them. Germline V CDR1 and CDR2: SGHKS, YYEKEE (reference sequence). CDR3: CASSLGLISGANVLTF. CDR3 DNA: TGTGCCAGCAGCCTGGGGCTGATCTCTGGGGCCAACGTCCTGACTTTC.

In its sample, this clone was seen once. J is TRBJ2-7 and V is TRBV10-2; D is perhaps TRBD1 or TRBD2 (5 bases each). The CDR3 is made up of 12 amino acids. Germline lookup yields CDR1 WSHSY and CDR2 SAAADI. V lost 9 bases and J lost 2, with 11 bases in between. The chain's CDR3 is CASWDGTYEQYF. The DNA for the CDR3 is TGCGCCAGTTGGGACGGGACCTACGAGCAGTACTTC.

The chain combines TRBV27 with TRBJ1-2; perhaps TRBD1 as D (5 bases). Germline V gives CDR1 MNHEY, CDR2 SMNVEV (reference sequence). Trimming stripped 4 bases from V and 2 bases from J, with 17 bases between. The CDR3 runs to 16 residues. CDR3 protein: CASSSSFDRGNYGYTF. Written as DNA, the CDR3 is TGTGCCAGCAGTTCCTCCTTTGATAGGGGAAACTATGGCTACACCTTC.

The CDR3 DNA is TGTGCCAGCAGCGCAGACGGAGGCCTTACCTACGAGCAGTACTTC. As protein: CASSADGGLTYEQYF. This chain connects TRBV9 to TRBJ2-7; D may be TRBD2 (5 bases). The germline V gene encodes CDR1 SGDLS and CDR2 YYNGEE. Trimming took off 3 bases at V and 2 bases at J, with 15 bases between the two ends. The CDR3 totals 15 residues.

The chain uses TRBV13 and TRBJ2-7; D possibly corresponds to TRBD2 (5 bases). With 2 bases removed from V and 3 bases from J, the gap between germline ends came to 14 bases. The CDR3 runs 15 residues. Per the germline V gene, CDR1 is PRHDT and CDR2 is FYEKMQ (reference sequence). CDR3 in DNA: TGTGCCAGCAGCTTATTGACCGGGAATCTCTACGAGCAGTACTTC. Translated, it gives CASSLLTGNLYEQYF.

DNA of the CDR3: TGTGCCAGCAGCGTAGCGCAGGGGCGAATCTACAATGAGCAGTTCTTC. It yields the protein CASSVAQGRIYNEQFF. The chain has TRBV9 and TRBJ2-1, with D possibly being TRBD1 (6 bases). There are 16 residues in the CDR3. CDR1 SGDLS and CDR2 YYNGEE come from the germline V gene. Trimming pared 0 bases from V and 3 bases from J, leaving 13 bases between.

This clone was detected only a few times. The chain carries TRBV19 and TRBJ2-7; 11 bases align to TRBD1. Losses at the gene ends were 7 bases for V and 6 bases for J; bases not matched to a gene: 5. This CDR3 region has 13 residues. Germline V gene data show CDR1 as LNHDA and CDR2 as SQIVND (reference sequence). CDR3 in amino acids: CASTTGTGGEQYF. The CDR3 nucleotides read TGTGCCAGTACCACTGGGACAGGGGGCGAGCAGTACTTC. The full variable domain, completed using reference TRBV19 and TRBJ2-7, is DGGITQSPKYLFRKEGQNVTLSCEQNLNHDAMYWYRQDPGQGLRLIYYSQIVNDFQKGDIAEGYSVSREKKESFPLTVTSAQKNPTAFYLCASTTGTGGEQYFGPGTRLTVT.

This chain joins TRBV18 and TRBJ1-1; D call uncertain. The germline V gene encodes CDR1 KGHSH and CDR2 LQKENI. Trimming cost V 5 bases and J 0 bases, with 10 bases left between them. CDR3 size: 14 residues. The CDR3 sequence: CASSLNPVNTEAFF. As DNA, the CDR3 is TGTGCCAGCTCATTAAACCCTGTGAACACTGAAGCTTTCTTT. The full variable domain, its missing parts supplied by reference TRBV18 and TRBJ1-1, is NAGVMQNPRHLVRRRGQEARLRCSPMKGHSHVYWYRQLPEEGLKFMVYLQKENIIDESGMPKERFSAEFPKEGPSILRIQQVVRGDSAAYFCASSLNPVNTEAFFGQGTRLTVV.

The chain couples TRBV5-4 to TRBJ1-6; D possibly corresponds to TRBD1 (5 bases). V shed 1 base and J shed 11 bases, with 16 bases lying between them. Per the germline V gene, CDR1 is SGHNT and CDR2 is YYREEE (reference sequence). The CDR3 runs 15 residues. CDR3 protein: CASSLTDSPGAPLHF. The CDR3, as DNA: TGTGCCAGCAGCTTGACCGACAGCCCGGGGGCACCCCTCCACTTT.

CDR3: CASSQTPVNEKLFF. The CDR3, as DNA: TGTGCCAGCAGCCAGACACCAGTCAATGAAAAACTGTTTTTT. The chain recombines TRBV7-2 with TRBJ1-4; D is unclear. Trimming pared 5 bases from V and 5 bases from J, leaving 12 bases between. CDR3 size: 14 residues. Germline CDR1 SGHTA, CDR2 FQGNSA.

The rearrangement joins TRBV7-9 to TRBJ2-1, with no clear D. The germline V gene encodes CDR1 SEHNR and CDR2 FQNEAQ (reference sequence). Trimming removed 3 bases from V and 4 bases from J, with 4 bases in between. The CDR3 consists of 12 residues. The CDR3 spells CASSFLYNEQFF. CDR3 nucleotides: TGTGCCAGCAGCTTCCTTTACAATGAGCAGTTCTTC.

The rearrangement joins TRBV7-2 to TRBJ2-2; D unresolved. Germline V gives CDR1 SGHTA, CDR2 FQGNSA. The V gene lost 3 bases and the J gene lost 2 bases, with 7 bases spanning the gap. The CDR3 has 14 residues. This CDR3 is CASSLGVNTGELFF. DNA for the CDR3: TGTGCCAGCAGCTTGGGTGTTAACACCGGGGAGCTGTTTTTT.

V usage is TRBV14 and J usage is TRBJ2-7, with TRBD2 identical over 9 bases. The CDR3 loop spans 16 amino acids. The germline CDR1 and CDR2 sequences are SGHDN and FVKESK. After removal of 1 base from V and 5 bases from J, the junction contained 9 bases not matched to a gene. CDR3 coding DNA: TGTGCCAGCAGCCAAGGGGGTTTAGCGGGAGAGGACGAGCAGTACTTC. This translates into CASSQGGLAGEDEQYF.

This clone has just one count. This sequence joins TRBV18 and TRBJ2-2; 10 positions agree with TRBD2. The ends lost 5 bases at V and 1 base at J; junction bases unmatched: 7. The germline CDR1 and CDR2 sequences are KGHSH and LQKENI. This CDR3 spans 17 amino acids. CDR3: CASSSLAGVQNTGELFF. CDR3 nucleotide sequence: TGTGCCAGCTCATCTCTAGCGGGAGTTCAGAACACCGGGGAGCTGTTTTTT.

This chain links TRBV10-3 with TRBJ2-7; 7 bases are a match to TRBD2. The CDR3 runs 18 residues. V gave up 4 bases and J gave up 4 bases; unmatched junction bases: 19. Looked up from germline, CDR1 is ENHRY and CDR2 is SYGVKD. CDR3 DNA sequence: TGTGCCATCAGTGGGGGAGGGGAAACAGCGCGCCGAAAATACGAGCAGTACTTC. Protein: CAISGGGETARRKYEQYF.

The chain recombines TRBV4-1 with TRBJ2-3; D is possibly TRBD1 (5 bases). There are 16 residues in the CDR3. V lost 4 bases to trimming and J lost 4 bases, with 18 bases between them. CDR1 is MGHRA and CDR2 is YSYEKL in the germline V gene. The CDR3: CASSPQNKGAADTQYF. CDR3 in DNA: TGCGCCAGCAGCCCCCAGAACAAAGGGGCGGCAGATACGCAGTATTTT.

The J gene is TRBJ1-5, the V gene TRBV19; D remains unclear. CDR3 size: 12 residues. Looked up from germline, CDR1 is LNHDA and CDR2 is SQIVND (reference sequence). Trimming shortened V by 7 bases and J by 4 bases, and 8 bases separated the two germline ends. CDR3 nucleotide sequence: TGTGCCAGTAAAGAACAGAATCAGCCCCAGCATTTT. This sequence encodes CASKEQNQPQHF.

This clone was observed a single time. The rearrangement joins TRBV11-2 to TRBJ2-1; no clear D gene. The V end was cut by 1 base, the J end by 8 bases, with 15 bases between. The length of the CDR3 is 15 residues. In germline, CDR1 is SGHAT, CDR2 FQNNGV. CDR3 amino acids: CASSLGPGDVDEQFF. The CDR3 nucleotides read TGTGCCAGCAGCTTAGGCCCAGGTGACGTGGATGAGCAGTTCTTC. The complete variable domain, with remaining parts taken from reference TRBV11-2 and TRBJ2-1, reads EAGVAQSPRYKIIEKRQSVAFWCNPISGHATLYWYQQILGQGPKLLIQFQNNGVVDDSQLPKDRFSAERLKGVDSTLKIQPAKLEDSAVYLCASSLGPGDVDEQFFGPGTRLTVL.

This clone appeared a single time. The V gene is TRBV7-2, the J gene TRBJ1-1; D is perhaps TRBD1 (6 bases). With 2 bases removed from V and 0 bases from J, the gap between germline ends came to 16 bases. Per the germline V gene, CDR1 is SGHTA and CDR2 is FQGNSA. This CDR3 spans 17 amino acids. The CDR3 sequence: CASSLLYRAKMNTEAFF. The CDR3 DNA reads as TGTGCCAGCAGCTTACTATACAGGGCTAAAATGAACACTGAAGCTTTCTTT.

The CDR3 DNA sequence: TGTGCCAGCAGCTTATCAGCCATAAACACTGAAGCTTTCTTT. It encodes CASSLSAINTEAFF. The chain links TRBV7-8 to TRBJ1-1; no reliable D call. V was clipped by 2 bases and J by 2 bases, with 9 bases between them. Germline CDR1 reads SGHVS; CDR2 reads FQNEAQ. The CDR3 is 14 residues long.